Here is one TCR beta chain with its context. Produced via immunoSEQ multiplex PCR; TCRdb's table is partial and in-frame only. The table has some 530,000 clones, 75% to 90% seen once; the top ten hold about 3.2%. These data belong to a study of blood T cell repertoires in COVID-19. CDR1 is SGHTA and CDR2 is FQGNSA in the germline V gene. The trim removed 1 base at V and 3 bases at J, leaving 4 bases unmatched. The CDR3 covers 15 residues. The sample taken for sequencing was peripheral blood. The chain recombines TRBV7-2 with TRBJ2-7; 9 bases line up with TRBD2. The origin of this receptor is a human donor in a cohort sampled during active COVID-19. CDR3 amino acids: CASSLEGSGSYEQYF. The CDR3 DNA is TGTGCCAGCAGCTTAGAGGGTAGCGGGAGCTACGAGCAGTACTTC.